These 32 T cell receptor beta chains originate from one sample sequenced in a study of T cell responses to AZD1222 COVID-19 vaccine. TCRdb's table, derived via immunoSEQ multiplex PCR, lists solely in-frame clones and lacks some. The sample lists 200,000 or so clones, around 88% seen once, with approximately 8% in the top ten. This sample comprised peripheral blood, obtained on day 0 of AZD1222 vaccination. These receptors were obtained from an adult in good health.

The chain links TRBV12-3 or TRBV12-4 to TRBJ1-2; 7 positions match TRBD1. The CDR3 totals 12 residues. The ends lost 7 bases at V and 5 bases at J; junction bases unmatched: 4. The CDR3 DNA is TGTGCCAGCACTGGGACAGCATATGGCTACACCTTC. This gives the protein CASTGTAYGYTF.

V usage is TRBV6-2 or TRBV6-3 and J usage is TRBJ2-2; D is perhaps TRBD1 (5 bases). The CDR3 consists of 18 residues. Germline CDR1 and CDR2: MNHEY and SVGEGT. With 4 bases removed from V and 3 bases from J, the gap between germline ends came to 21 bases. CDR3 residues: CASSLDLRRDRDTGELFF. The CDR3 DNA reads TGTGCCAGCAGTTTAGATTTACGCAGGGATCGGGACACCGGGGAGCTGTTTTTT.

The CDR3 sequence is CAWSAGTSNEKLFF. The CDR3 nucleotides read TGTGCCTGGAGTGCCGGGACCTCAAATGAAAAACTGTTTTTT. The V gene is TRBV30, the J gene TRBJ1-4; maybe TRBD1 (5 bases). CDR1 and CDR2 (germline): GTSNPN, SVGIG (reference sequence). Trimming cost V 1 base and J 5 bases, with 11 bases left between them. This CDR3 spans 14 amino acids.

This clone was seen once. The CDR3 DNA reads TGTGCCAGCAGCGTAGACGAAGAGACCCAGTACTTC. Protein sequence: CASSVDEETQYF. The rearrangement links TRBV9 to TRBJ2-5; D is ambiguous. Trimming pared 0 bases from V and 3 bases from J, leaving 3 bases between. The CDR3 loop spans 12 amino acids. In germline, CDR1 is SGDLS, CDR2 YYNGEE.

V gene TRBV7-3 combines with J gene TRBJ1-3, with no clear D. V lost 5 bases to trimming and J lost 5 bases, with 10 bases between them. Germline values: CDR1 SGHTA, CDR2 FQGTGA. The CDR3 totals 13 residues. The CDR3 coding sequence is TGTGCCAGCAGCCCTGGACGGAGAAACACCATATATTTT. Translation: CASSPGRRNTIYF.

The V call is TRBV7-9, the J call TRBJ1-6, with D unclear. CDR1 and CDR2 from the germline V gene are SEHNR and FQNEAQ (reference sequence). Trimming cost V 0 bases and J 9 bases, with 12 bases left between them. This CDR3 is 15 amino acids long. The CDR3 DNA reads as TGTGCCAGCAGCTTAGCGCCTGGTACGAGTTCACCCCTCCACTTT. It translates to CASSLAPGTSSPLHF.

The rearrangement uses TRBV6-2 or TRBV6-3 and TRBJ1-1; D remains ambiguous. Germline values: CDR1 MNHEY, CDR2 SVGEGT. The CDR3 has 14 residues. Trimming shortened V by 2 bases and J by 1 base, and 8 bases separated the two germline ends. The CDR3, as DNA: TGTGCCAGCAGTTACGGAGGATCGAACACTGAAGCTTTCTTT. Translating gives CASSYGGSNTEAFF.

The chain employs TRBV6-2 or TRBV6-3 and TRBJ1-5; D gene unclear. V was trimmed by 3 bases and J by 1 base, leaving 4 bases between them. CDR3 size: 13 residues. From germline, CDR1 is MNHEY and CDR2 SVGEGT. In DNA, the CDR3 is TGTGCCAGCAGTTATGGCAGCAATCAGCCCCAGCATTTT. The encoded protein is CASSYGSNQPQHF.

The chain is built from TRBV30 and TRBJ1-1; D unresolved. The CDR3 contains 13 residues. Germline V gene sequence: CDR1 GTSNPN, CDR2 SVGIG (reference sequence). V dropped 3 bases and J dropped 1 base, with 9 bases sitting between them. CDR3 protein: CAWRQLTNTEAFF. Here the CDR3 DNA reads TGTGCCTGGAGACAGCTTACGAACACTGAAGCTTTCTTT.

The CDR3 sequence is CASSQAGAGYEQYF. CDR3 bases: TGCGCCAGCAGCCAAGCAGGGGCCGGCTACGAGCAGTACTTC. The chain has TRBV4-1 and TRBJ2-7, with a weak D call TRBD1 (6 bases). Between the trimmed V and J ends, which lost 1 base and 3 bases, there was a span of 10 bases. The CDR3 length is 14 residues. The germline CDR1 and CDR2 sequences are MGHRA and YSYEKL.

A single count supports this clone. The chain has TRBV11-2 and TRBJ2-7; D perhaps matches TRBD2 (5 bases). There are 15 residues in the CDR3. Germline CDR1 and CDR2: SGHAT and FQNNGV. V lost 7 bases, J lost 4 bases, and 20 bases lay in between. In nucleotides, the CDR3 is TGTGCCAGCACTCTCGGGGAAAGGGCTATGTACGAGCAGTACTTC. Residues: CASTLGERAMYEQYF.

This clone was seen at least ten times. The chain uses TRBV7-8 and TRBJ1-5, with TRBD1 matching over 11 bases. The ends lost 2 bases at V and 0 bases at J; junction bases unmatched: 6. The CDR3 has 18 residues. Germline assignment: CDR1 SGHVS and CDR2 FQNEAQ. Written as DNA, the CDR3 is TGTGCCAGCAGCTTACTCCGGGACAGGGGGTTTAGCAATCAGCCCCAGCATTTT. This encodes CASSLLRDRGFSNQPQHF. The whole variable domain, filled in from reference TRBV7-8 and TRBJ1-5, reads GAGVSQSPRYKVAKRGQDVALRCDPISGHVSLFWYQQALGQGPEFLTYFQNEAQLDKSGLPSDRFFAERPEGSVSTLKIQRTQQEDSAVYLCASSLLRDRGFSNQPQHFGDGTRLSIL.

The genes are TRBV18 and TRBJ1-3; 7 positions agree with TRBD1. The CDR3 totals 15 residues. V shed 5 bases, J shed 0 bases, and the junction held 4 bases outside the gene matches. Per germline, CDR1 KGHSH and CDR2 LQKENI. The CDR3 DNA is TGTGCCAGCTCAGCGGGACAGAACTCTGGAAACACCATATATTTT. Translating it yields CASSAGQNSGNTIYF.

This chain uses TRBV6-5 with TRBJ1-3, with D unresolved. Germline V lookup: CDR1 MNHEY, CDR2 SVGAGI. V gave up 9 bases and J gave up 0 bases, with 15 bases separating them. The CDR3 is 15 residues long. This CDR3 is CASRRGGNSGNTIYF. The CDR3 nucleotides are TGTGCCAGTCGACGCGGCGGAAACTCTGGAAACACCATATATTTT.

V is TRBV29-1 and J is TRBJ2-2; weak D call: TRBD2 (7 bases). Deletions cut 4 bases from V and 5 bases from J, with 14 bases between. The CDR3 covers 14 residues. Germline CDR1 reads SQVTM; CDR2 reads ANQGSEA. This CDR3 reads CSVVVQGGTGELFF. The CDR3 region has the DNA TGCAGCGTTGTTGTACAGGGAGGGACCGGGGAGCTGTTTTTT.

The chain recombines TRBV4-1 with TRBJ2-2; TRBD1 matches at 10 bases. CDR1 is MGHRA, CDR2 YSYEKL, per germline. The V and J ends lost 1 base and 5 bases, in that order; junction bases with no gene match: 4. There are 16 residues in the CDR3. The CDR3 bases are TGCGCCAGCAGCCAAGTACCGGGACAGGGGACCGGGGAGCTGTTTTTT. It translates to CASSQVPGQGTGELFF.

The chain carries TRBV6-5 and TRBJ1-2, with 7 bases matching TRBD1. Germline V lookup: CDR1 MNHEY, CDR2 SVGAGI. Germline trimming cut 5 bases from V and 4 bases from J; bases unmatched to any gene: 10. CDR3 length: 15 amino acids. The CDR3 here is CASSTTGTVGYGYTF. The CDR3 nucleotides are TGTGCCAGCAGTACGACCGGGACAGTAGGCTATGGCTACACCTTC.

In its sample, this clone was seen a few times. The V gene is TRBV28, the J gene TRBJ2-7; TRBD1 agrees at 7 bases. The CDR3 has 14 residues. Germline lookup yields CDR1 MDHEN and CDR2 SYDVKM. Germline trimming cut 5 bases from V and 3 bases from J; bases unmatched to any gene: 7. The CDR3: CASSESQGNYEQYF. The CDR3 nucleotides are TGTGCCAGCAGTGAGTCACAGGGGAACTACGAGCAGTACTTC.

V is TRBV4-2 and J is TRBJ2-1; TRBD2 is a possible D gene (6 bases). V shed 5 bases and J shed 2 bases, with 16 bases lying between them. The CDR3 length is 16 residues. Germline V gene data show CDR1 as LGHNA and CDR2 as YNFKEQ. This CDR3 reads CASSSTGTGAYNEQFF. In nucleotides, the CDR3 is TGTGCCAGCAGCTCAACCGGGACTGGGGCCTACAATGAGCAGTTCTTC.

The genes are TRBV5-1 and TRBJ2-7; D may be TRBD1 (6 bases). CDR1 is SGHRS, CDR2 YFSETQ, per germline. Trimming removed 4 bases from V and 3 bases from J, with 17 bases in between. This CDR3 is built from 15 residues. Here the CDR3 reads CASSQVPGAGYEQYF. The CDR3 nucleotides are TGCGCCAGCAGCCAAGTCCCAGGGGCGGGCTACGAGCAGTACTTC.

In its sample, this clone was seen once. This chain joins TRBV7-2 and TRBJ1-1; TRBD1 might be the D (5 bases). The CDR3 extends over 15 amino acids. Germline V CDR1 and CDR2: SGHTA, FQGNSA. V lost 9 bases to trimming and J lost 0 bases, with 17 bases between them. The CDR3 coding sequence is TGTGCCAGAAGCAAACCGACAGCCATGAACACTGAAGCTTTCTTT. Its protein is CARSKPTAMNTEAFF.

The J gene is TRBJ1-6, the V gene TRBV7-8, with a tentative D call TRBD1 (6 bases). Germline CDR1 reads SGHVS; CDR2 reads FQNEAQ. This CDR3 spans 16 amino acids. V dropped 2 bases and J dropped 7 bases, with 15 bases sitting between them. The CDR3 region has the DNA TGTGCCAGCAGCTTACTCCCACAGGGAACAAATTCACCCCTCCACTTT. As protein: CASSLLPQGTNSPLHF.

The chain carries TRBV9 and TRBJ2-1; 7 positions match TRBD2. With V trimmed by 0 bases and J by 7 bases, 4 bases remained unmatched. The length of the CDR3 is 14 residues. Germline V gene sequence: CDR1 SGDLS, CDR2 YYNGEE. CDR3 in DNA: TGTGCCAGCAGCGTAGATGCTAGCGGAAATGAGCAGTTCTTC. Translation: CASSVDASGNEQFF.

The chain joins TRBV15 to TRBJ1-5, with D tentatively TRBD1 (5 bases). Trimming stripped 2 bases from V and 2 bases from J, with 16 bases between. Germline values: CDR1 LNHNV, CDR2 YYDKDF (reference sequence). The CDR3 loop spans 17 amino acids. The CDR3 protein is CATSRYRQRDGNQPQHF. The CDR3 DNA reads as TGTGCCACCAGCAGATATCGACAGCGCGACGGCAATCAGCCCCAGCATTTT.

CDR3 amino acids: CASSRLRNTEAFF. The CDR3 DNA follows: TGTGCCAGCAGCCGTCTCAGGAACACTGAAGCTTTCTTT. The chain carries TRBV14 and TRBJ1-1; D remains ambiguous. The CDR3 has 13 amino acids. The germline CDR1 and CDR2 sequences are SGHDN and FVKESK. Trimming took 4 bases from V and 1 from J, leaving 7 bases between them.

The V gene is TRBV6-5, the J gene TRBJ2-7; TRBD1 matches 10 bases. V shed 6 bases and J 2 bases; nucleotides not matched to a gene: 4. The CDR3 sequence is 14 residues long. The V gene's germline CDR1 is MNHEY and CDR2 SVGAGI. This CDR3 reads CASSRTGGTYEQYF. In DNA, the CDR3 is TGTGCCAGCAGCCGGACAGGGGGAACCTACGAGCAGTACTTC.

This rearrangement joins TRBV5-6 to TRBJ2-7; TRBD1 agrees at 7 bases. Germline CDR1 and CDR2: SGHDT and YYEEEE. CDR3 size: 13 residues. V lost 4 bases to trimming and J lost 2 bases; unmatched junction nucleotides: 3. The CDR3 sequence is CASSPQGTYEQYF. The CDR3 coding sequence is TGTGCCAGCAGCCCACAGGGGACCTACGAGCAGTACTTC.

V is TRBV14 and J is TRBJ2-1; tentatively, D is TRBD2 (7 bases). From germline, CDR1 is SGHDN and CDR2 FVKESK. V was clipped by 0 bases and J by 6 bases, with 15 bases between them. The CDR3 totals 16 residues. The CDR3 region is CASSQDLRGPGNEQFF. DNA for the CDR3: TGTGCCAGCAGCCAAGATCTGCGGGGGCCCGGCAATGAGCAGTTCTTC. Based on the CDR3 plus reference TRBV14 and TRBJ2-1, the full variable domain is EAGVTQFPSHSVIEKGQTVTLRCDPISGHDNLYWYRRVMGKEIKFLLHFVKESKQDESGMPNNRFLAERTGGTYSTLKVQPAELEDSGVYFCASSQDLRGPGNEQFFGPGTRLTVL.

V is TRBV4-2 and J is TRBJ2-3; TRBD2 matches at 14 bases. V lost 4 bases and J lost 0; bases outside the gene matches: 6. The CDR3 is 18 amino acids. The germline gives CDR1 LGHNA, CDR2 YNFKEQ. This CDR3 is CASSPGLAGGGSTDTQYF. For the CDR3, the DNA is TGTGCCAGCAGCCCCGGACTAGCGGGGGGCGGGAGCACAGATACGCAGTATTTT.

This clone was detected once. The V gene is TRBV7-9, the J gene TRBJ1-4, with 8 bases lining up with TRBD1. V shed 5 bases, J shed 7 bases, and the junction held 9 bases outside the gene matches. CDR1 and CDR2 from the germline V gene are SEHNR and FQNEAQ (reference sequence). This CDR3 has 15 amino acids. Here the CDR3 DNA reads TGTGCCAGCAGCCTAAGACAGGGGCCGGCTGAAAAACTGTTTTTT. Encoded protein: CASSLRQGPAEKLFF.

CDR3 sequence: CASARDRNSPLHF. The CDR3 region has the DNA TGTGCCAGCGCCCGGGACAGAAATTCACCCCTCCACTTT. This rearrangement joins TRBV2 to TRBJ1-6, with 7 nucleotides matching TRBD1. V shed 8 bases and J 7 bases; nucleotides not matched to a gene: 5. This CDR3 spans 13 amino acids. The V gene's germline CDR1 is SNHLY and CDR2 FYNNEI.

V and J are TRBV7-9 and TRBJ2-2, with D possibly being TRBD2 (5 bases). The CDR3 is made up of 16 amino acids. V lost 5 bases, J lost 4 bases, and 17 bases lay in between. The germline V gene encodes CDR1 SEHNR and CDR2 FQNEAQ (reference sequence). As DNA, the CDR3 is TGTGCCAGCAGCCTCCCCCGGGGTTCGGGCACCGGGGAGCTGTTTTTT. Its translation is CASSLPRGSGTGELFF.